This T cell receptor (beta chain) was captured by sequencing in a study of blood T cell repertoires in COVID-19. About the research overall: PBMCs, B-cell-depleted T cells, or T cells were the source of the cDNA or gDNA that made up the material.

This clone appeared a few times. The CDR3 consists of 22 residues. Trimming pared 0 bases from V and 2 bases from J, leaving 29 bases between. Data came from immunoSEQ multiplex PCR; TCRdb stores just in-frame clones and leaves some out. The sample lists 200,000 to 300,000 clones, 87% occurring once. The TCR sequence derives from a man aged 18 to 30 with active or convalescent COVID-19. Sequencing was carried out using peripheral blood. V and J are TRBV23-1 and TRBJ1-5; possibly TRBD1 for D (5 bases). TRBV23-1 is given ORF status, its function remaining uncertain. The CDR3 DNA reads TGCGCCAGCAGTCAATCGGGAAAGAAGCTTCCGAGACAGCCCTATCGCAATCAGCCCCAGCATTTT. This encodes CASSQSGKKLPRQPYRNQPQHF.